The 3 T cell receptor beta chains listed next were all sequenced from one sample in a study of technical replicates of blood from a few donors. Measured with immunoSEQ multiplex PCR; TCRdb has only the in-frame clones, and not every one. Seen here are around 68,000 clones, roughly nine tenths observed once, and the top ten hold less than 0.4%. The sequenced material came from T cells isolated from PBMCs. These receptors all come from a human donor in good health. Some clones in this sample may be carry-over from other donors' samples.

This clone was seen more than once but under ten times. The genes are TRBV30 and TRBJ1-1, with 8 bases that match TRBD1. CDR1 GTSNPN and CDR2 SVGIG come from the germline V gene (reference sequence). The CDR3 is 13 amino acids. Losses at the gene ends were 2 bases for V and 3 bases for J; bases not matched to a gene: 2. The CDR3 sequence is CAWSTGGHTEAFF. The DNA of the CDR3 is TGTGCCTGGAGTACAGGGGGGCACACTGAAGCTTTCTTT.

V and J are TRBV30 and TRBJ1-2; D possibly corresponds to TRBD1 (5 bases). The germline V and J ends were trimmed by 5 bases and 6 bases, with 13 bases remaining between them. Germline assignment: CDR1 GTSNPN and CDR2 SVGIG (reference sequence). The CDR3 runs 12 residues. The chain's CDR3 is CAWEGRGDGYTF. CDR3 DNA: TGTGCCTGGGAAGGGAGGGGAGATGGCTACACCTTC. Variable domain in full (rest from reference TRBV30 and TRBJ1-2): SQTIHQWPATLVQPVGSPLSLECTVEGTSNPNLYWYRQAAGRGLQLLFYSVGIGQISSEVPQNLSASRPQDRQFILSSKKLLLSDSGFYLCAWEGRGDGYTFGSGTRLTVV.

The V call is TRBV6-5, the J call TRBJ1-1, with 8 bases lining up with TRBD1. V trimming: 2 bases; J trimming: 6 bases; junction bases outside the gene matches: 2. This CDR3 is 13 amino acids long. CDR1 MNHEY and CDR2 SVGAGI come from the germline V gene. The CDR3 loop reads CASSYAGGSEAFF. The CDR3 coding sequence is TGTGCCAGCAGTTACGCAGGGGGCTCTGAAGCTTTCTTT.